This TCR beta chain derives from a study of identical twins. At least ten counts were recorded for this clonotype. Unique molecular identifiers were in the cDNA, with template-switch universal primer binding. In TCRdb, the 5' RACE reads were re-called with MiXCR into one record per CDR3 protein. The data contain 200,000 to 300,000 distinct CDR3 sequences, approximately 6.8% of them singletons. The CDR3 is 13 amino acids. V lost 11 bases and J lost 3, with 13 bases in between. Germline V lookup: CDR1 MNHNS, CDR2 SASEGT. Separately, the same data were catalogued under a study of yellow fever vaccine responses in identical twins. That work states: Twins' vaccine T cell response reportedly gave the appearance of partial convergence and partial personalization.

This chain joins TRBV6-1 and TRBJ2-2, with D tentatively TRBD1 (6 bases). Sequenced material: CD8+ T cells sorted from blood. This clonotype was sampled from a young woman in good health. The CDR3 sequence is CAGRHRDTGELFF. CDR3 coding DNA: TGTGCCGGTCGACACAGGGACACCGGGGAGCTGTTTTTT.